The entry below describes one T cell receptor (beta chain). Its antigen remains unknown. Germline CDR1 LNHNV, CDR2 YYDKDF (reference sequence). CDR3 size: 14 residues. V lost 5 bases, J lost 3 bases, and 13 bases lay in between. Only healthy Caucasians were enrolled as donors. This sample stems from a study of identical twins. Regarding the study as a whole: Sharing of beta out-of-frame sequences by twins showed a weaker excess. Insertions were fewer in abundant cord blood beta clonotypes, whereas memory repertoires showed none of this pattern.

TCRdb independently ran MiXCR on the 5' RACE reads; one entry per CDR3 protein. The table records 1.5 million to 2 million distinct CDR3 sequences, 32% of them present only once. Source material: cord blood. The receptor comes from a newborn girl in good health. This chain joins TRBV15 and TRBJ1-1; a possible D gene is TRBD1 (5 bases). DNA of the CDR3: TGTGCCACCAGCGCCTACTTCAGGGACACTGAAGCTTTCTTT. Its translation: CATSAYFRDTEAFF. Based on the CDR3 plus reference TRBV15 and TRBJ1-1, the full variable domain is DAMVIQNPRYQVTQFGKPVTLSCSQTLNHNVMYWYQQKSSQAPKLLFHYYDKDFNNEADTPDNFQSRRPNTSFCFLDIRSPGLGDTAMYLCATSAYFRDTEAFFGQGTRLTVV.